Listed below are T cell receptor beta chains from one sample, sequenced in a study of shared clonotypes between healthy human individuals. The table came from immunoSEQ multiplex PCR; TCRdb's copy has only in-frame clones and leaves some out. The sample consists of 2 million to 2.5 million clones, 85% to 95% of them appearing once. Sequenced input: naive CD4+ T cells from PBMCs. The source of these receptors is a man aged 18 to 30 in good health. Some clones in this sample may be carry-over from other donors' samples. The CDR3 runs from the conserved cysteine through the conserved F or W. The order of the fields is V gene, D gene, clone size, J gene, CDR3 protein, CDR3 DNA. D genes are given only for firm matches. Expanded clones get a size class; other rows say once, few or many, or leave the size out.

v_call: TRBV18
d_call: NA
clone_size: NA
j_call: TRBJ1-2
cdr3_aa: CASSPPLGTPNYGYTF
cdr3_nt: TGTGCCAGCTCACCACCCCTAGGGACACCTAACTATGGCTACACCTTC

v_call: TRBV12-5
d_call: NA
clone_size: NA
j_call: TRBJ2-3
cdr3_aa: CASGLSGVKDTQYF
cdr3_nt: TGTGCTAGTGGTTTGTCTGGGGTTAAAGATACGCAGTATTTT

v_call: TRBV19
d_call: NA
clone_size: NA
j_call: TRBJ2-5
cdr3_aa: CATRYGGVGMETQYF
cdr3_nt: TGTGCCACGCGTTACGGTGGTGTAGGGATGGAGACCCAGTACTTC

v_call: TRBV5-6
d_call: NA
clone_size: once
j_call: TRBJ1-2
cdr3_aa: CASSFLLYPGDRSGYTF
cdr3_nt: TGTGCCAGCAGCTTTTTACTATATCCCGGGGATCGATCTGGCTACACCTTC

v_call: TRBV28
d_call: TRBD1
clone_size: NA
j_call: TRBJ2-2
cdr3_aa: CASSLSGLTGKLFF
cdr3_nt: TGTGCCAGCAGTTTATCTGGTTTGACAGGGAAGCTGTTTTTT

v_call: TRBV6-1
d_call: NA
clone_size: NA
j_call: TRBJ2-7
cdr3_aa: CASSDSGRSYEQYF
cdr3_nt: TGTGCCAGCAGTGACTCGGGTCGTTCCTACGAGCAGTACTTC

v_call: TRBV14
d_call: TRBD1
clone_size: NA
j_call: TRBJ2-7
cdr3_aa: CASSQITGAAREQYF
cdr3_nt: TGTGCCAGCAGCCAAATAACAGGGGCCGCTCGGGAGCAGTACTTC

v_call: TRBV6-6
d_call: NA
clone_size: NA
j_call: TRBJ2-5
cdr3_aa: CASRKENPPLQYF
cdr3_nt: TGTGCCAGCAGGAAGGAAAACCCCCCCCTCCAGTACTTC

v_call: TRBV4-3
d_call: TRBD1
clone_size: NA
j_call: TRBJ1-2
cdr3_aa: CASSQVTGVAGYTF
cdr3_nt: TGCGCCAGCAGCCAAGTCACAGGGGTGGCAGGCTACACCTTC

v_call: TRBV29-1
d_call: TRBD2
clone_size: NA
j_call: TRBJ2-1
cdr3_aa: CSVTGLAVLRQFF
cdr3_nt: TGCAGCGTAACGGGACTAGCGGTCCTCAGGCAGTTCTTC

v_call: TRBV4-2
d_call: TRBD1
clone_size: NA
j_call: TRBJ2-1
cdr3_aa: CASSQGLSGQGYNEQFF
cdr3_nt: TGTGCCAGCAGCCAAGGATTATCGGGACAGGGATACAATGAGCAGTTCTTC

v_call: TRBV28
d_call: NA
clone_size: NA
j_call: TRBJ1-5
cdr3_aa: CASSPDGRGWSNQPQHF
cdr3_nt: TGTGCCAGCAGTCCAGATGGCCGGGGTTGGAGCAATCAGCCCCAGCATTTT

v_call: TRBV5-6
d_call: TRBD1
clone_size: NA
j_call: TRBJ1-2
cdr3_aa: CASSSTGGYGYTF
cdr3_nt: TGTGCCAGCAGCTCGACAGGGGGCTATGGCTACACCTTC

v_call: TRBV9
d_call: NA
clone_size: NA
j_call: TRBJ2-2
cdr3_aa: CASSVSGTGELFF
cdr3_nt: TGTGCCAGCAGCGTATCCGGCACCGGGGAGCTGTTTTTT

v_call: TRBV10-3
d_call: NA
clone_size: NA
j_call: TRBJ2-5
cdr3_aa: CAISDFGETQYF
cdr3_nt: TGTGCCATCAGTGATTTTGGAGAGACCCAGTACTTC

v_call: TRBV7-3
d_call: NA
clone_size: NA
j_call: TRBJ2-3
cdr3_aa: CASSLFGDTQYF
cdr3_nt: TGTGCCAGCAGCTTATTTGGAGATACGCAGTATTTT

v_call: TRBV7-5
d_call: NA
clone_size: NA
j_call: TRBJ2-7
cdr3_aa: CVRSLGQDFEQYF
cdr3_nt: TGTGTCAGAAGCTTAGGTCAGGACTTCGAGCAGTACTTC

v_call: TRBV14
d_call: TRBD2
clone_size: NA
j_call: TRBJ2-1
cdr3_aa: CASSQDKAGSKFF
cdr3_nt: TGTGCCAGCAGCCAAGATAAAGCGGGAAGTAAGTTCTTC

v_call: TRBV4-1
d_call: NA
clone_size: NA
j_call: TRBJ2-5
cdr3_aa: CASNPGQGGQETQYF
cdr3_nt: TGCGCCAGCAACCCGGGACAAGGGGGCCAAGAGACCCAGTACTTC

v_call: TRBV4-3
d_call: NA
clone_size: NA
j_call: TRBJ1-2
cdr3_aa: CASSQDSGSPGTF
cdr3_nt: TGCGCCAGCAGCCAAGATTCGGGGAGCCCGGGTACCTTC

v_call: TRBV7-9
d_call: NA
clone_size: NA
j_call: TRBJ1-1
cdr3_aa: CASIRGGRDTEAFF
cdr3_nt: TGTGCCAGCATCCGAGGAGGGCGGGACACTGAAGCTTTCTTT

v_call: TRBV5-4
d_call: TRBD1
clone_size: NA
j_call: TRBJ1-4
cdr3_aa: CASSSGTGLGEKLFF
cdr3_nt: TGTGCCAGCAGCTCAGGGACAGGGTTAGGTGAAAAACTGTTTTTT

v_call: TRBV25-1
d_call: TRBD2
clone_size: NA
j_call: TRBJ2-5
cdr3_aa: CASNDTREGLKETQYF
cdr3_nt: TGTGCCAGCAATGATACGCGGGAGGGGTTGAAAGAGACCCAGTACTTC

v_call: TRBV28
d_call: NA
clone_size: NA
j_call: TRBJ2-3
cdr3_aa: CASSSLVIVTDTQYF
cdr3_nt: TGTGCCAGCAGTTCACTAGTGATTGTCACAGATACGCAGTATTTT

v_call: TRBV14
d_call: TRBD1
clone_size: NA
j_call: TRBJ1-2
cdr3_aa: CASSQGLGQGEDGYTF
cdr3_nt: TGTGCCAGCAGCCAAGGGTTGGGACAGGGTGAAGATGGCTACACCTTC

v_call: TRBV5-4
d_call: NA
clone_size: NA
j_call: TRBJ2-5
cdr3_aa: CASSRDWSETQYF
cdr3_nt: TGTGCCAGCAGCCGGGACTGGTCGGAGACCCAGTACTTC

v_call: TRBV7-2
d_call: TRBD1
clone_size: NA
j_call: TRBJ1-2
cdr3_aa: CASSGDRELGGYTF
cdr3_nt: TGTGCCAGCAGCGGCGACAGGGAACTGGGGGGCTACACCTTC

v_call: TRBV7-2
d_call: TRBD2
clone_size: NA
j_call: TRBJ2-1
cdr3_aa: CASSAPGLAGLSYNEQFF
cdr3_nt: TGTGCCAGCAGCGCACCGGGACTAGCGGGATTGTCCTACAATGAGCAGTTCTTC

v_call: TRBV5-4
d_call: NA
clone_size: NA
j_call: TRBJ1-2
cdr3_aa: CASSMDPDGVYGYTF
cdr3_nt: TGTGCCAGCAGCATGGACCCAGACGGGGTCTATGGCTACACCTTC

v_call: TRBV19
d_call: NA
clone_size: NA
j_call: TRBJ2-2
cdr3_aa: CASSQLSLGELFF
cdr3_nt: TGTGCCAGTAGCCAGTTAAGTCTAGGGGAGCTGTTTTTT

v_call: TRBV5-1
d_call: NA
clone_size: few
j_call: TRBJ1-4
cdr3_aa: CASSLQSLNEKLFF
cdr3_nt: TGCGCCAGCAGCTTACAGAGCCTCAATGAAAAACTGTTTTTT

v_call: TRBV15
d_call: NA
clone_size: NA
j_call: TRBJ2-1
cdr3_aa: CATSRGSEREQFF
cdr3_nt: TGTGCCACCAGCAGAGGATCGGAGCGTGAGCAGTTCTTC

v_call: TRBV6-5
d_call: NA
clone_size: NA
j_call: TRBJ2-2
cdr3_aa: CASRSGTLDTGELFF
cdr3_nt: TGTGCCAGCAGGTCCGGGACTCTAGACACCGGGGAGCTGTTTTTT

v_call: TRBV19
d_call: NA
clone_size: once
j_call: TRBJ1-3
cdr3_aa: CASRTSVTGNTIYF
cdr3_nt: TGTGCCAGTAGGACGAGCGTGACTGGAAACACCATATATTTT

v_call: TRBV5-6
d_call: NA
clone_size: NA
j_call: TRBJ2-7
cdr3_aa: CASSARTVRGFGQYF
cdr3_nt: TGTGCCAGCAGCGCACGGACAGTGAGGGGGTTTGGGCAGTACTTC

v_call: TRBV4-1
d_call: NA
clone_size: once
j_call: TRBJ1-2
cdr3_aa: CASSQEGLTNYGYTF
cdr3_nt: TGCGCCAGCAGCCAAGAGGGGCTCACTAACTATGGCTACACCTTC

v_call: TRBV25-1
d_call: NA
clone_size: NA
j_call: TRBJ1-2
cdr3_aa: CASSDGSLYGYTF
cdr3_nt: TGTGCCAGCAGTGACGGCAGCCTCTATGGCTACACCTTC

v_call: TRBV5-4
d_call: TRBD1
clone_size: NA
j_call: TRBJ1-3
cdr3_aa: CASSSKTGSRSGNTIYF
cdr3_nt: TGTGCCAGCAGCAGCAAGACAGGGTCTCGCTCTGGAAACACCATATATTTT

v_call: TRBV7-9
d_call: NA
clone_size: NA
j_call: TRBJ2-2
cdr3_aa: CASSLLPHTGELFF
cdr3_nt: TGTGCCAGCAGCTTATTACCACACACCGGGGAGCTGTTTTTT

v_call: TRBV5-6
d_call: NA
clone_size: NA
j_call: TRBJ1-4
cdr3_aa: CASTTGGYEKLFF
cdr3_nt: TGTGCCAGCACAACCGGAGGATATGAAAAACTGTTTTTT

v_call: TRBV28
d_call: TRBD1
clone_size: once
j_call: TRBJ1-2
cdr3_aa: CASSSPGQGAVGYTF
cdr3_nt: TGTGCCAGCAGTTCACCGGGACAGGGGGCGGTTGGCTACACCTTC

v_call: TRBV19
d_call: TRBD2
clone_size: NA
j_call: TRBJ2-4
cdr3_aa: CASSILPGTSGRTLAKNIQYF
cdr3_nt: TGTGCCAGTAGTATACTTCCAGGGACTAGCGGGAGGACGCTAGCCAAAAACATTCAGTACTTC

v_call: TRBV5-1
d_call: NA
clone_size: once
j_call: TRBJ2-3
cdr3_aa: CASSPQRQGADTQYF
cdr3_nt: TGCGCCAGCAGCCCCCAACGCCAGGGCGCAGATACGCAGTATTTT

v_call: TRBV25-1
d_call: NA
clone_size: NA
j_call: TRBJ2-3
cdr3_aa: CASSEYASTDTQYF
cdr3_nt: TGTGCCAGCAGTGAATACGCCTCCACAGATACGCAGTATTTT

v_call: TRBV6-5
d_call: NA
clone_size: NA
j_call: TRBJ2-3
cdr3_aa: CASSRLGGSTDTQYF
cdr3_nt: TGTGCCAGCAGCCGACTAGGGGGTAGCACAGATACGCAGTATTTT

v_call: TRBV7-2
d_call: TRBD2
clone_size: NA
j_call: TRBJ2-1
cdr3_aa: CASSVTGTSGSYNEQFF
cdr3_nt: TGTGCCAGCAGCGTTACCGGGACTAGCGGCTCCTACAATGAGCAGTTCTTC

v_call: TRBV30
d_call: NA
clone_size: NA
j_call: TRBJ1-2
cdr3_aa: CAWSPPGLGYTF
cdr3_nt: TGTGCCTGGAGCCCCCCGGGGCTTGGCTACACCTTC

v_call: TRBV15
d_call: NA
clone_size: NA
j_call: TRBJ2-7
cdr3_aa: CATSRAIETNYYEQYF
cdr3_nt: TGTGCCACCAGCAGAGCGATAGAGACAAACTACTACGAGCAGTACTTC

v_call: TRBV28
d_call: TRBD1
clone_size: NA
j_call: TRBJ1-4
cdr3_aa: CASSTRPGGGDEKLFF
cdr3_nt: TGTGCCAGCAGTACTCGCCCAGGGGGAGGCGATGAAAAACTGTTTTTT

v_call: TRBV27
d_call: NA
clone_size: NA
j_call: TRBJ1-1
cdr3_aa: CASSRTTQQGSMNTEAFF
cdr3_nt: TGTGCCAGCAGCCGTACCACCCAGCAGGGCAGCATGAACACTGAAGCTTTCTTT

v_call: TRBV5-1
d_call: NA
clone_size: NA
j_call: TRBJ2-5
cdr3_aa: CASSFQGWGETQYF
cdr3_nt: TGCGCCAGCAGCTTCCAGGGTTGGGGAGAGACCCAGTACTTC

v_call: TRBV5-4
d_call: TRBD1
clone_size: NA
j_call: TRBJ2-7
cdr3_aa: CASSRRQGAYEQYF
cdr3_nt: TGTGCCAGCAGCCGTCGACAGGGGGCCTACGAGCAGTACTTC

v_call: TRBV7-9
d_call: NA
clone_size: NA
j_call: TRBJ1-1
cdr3_aa: CASSFQADTEAFF
cdr3_nt: TGTGCCAGCAGCTTTCAGGCCGACACTGAAGCTTTCTTT